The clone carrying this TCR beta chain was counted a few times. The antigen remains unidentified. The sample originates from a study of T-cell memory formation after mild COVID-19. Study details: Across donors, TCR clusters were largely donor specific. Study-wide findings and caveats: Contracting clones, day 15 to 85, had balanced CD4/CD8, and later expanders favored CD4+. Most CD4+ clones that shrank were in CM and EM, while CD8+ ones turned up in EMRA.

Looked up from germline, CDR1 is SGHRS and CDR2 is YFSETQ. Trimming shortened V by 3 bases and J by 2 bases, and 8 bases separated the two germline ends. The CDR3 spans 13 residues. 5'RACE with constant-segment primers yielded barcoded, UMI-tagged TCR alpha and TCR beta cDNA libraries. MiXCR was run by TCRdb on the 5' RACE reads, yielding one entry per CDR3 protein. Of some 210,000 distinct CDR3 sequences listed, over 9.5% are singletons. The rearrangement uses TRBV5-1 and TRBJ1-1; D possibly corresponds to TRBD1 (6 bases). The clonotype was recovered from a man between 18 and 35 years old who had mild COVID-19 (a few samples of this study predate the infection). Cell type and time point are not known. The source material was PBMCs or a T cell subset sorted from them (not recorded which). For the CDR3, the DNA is TGCGCCAGCAGCTGGGACATTAACACTGAAGCTTTCTTT. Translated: CASSWDINTEAFF.